The 10 T cell receptor beta chains given below trace back to one sample, sequenced in a study of early T cells in non-severe SARS-CoV-2 infection (dated by TCRdb to the early 2020s). The library was obtained by 5' RACE. Sequencer: NextSeq 500. The public reads were reanalyzed by TCRdb: fastp trimming at Q25, MiXCR alignment, in-frame beta chains only. Rows with one shared CDR3 protein collapse into an entry with the most common genes and DNA. For this sample the table gives around 100,000 distinct CDR3 sequences, of which over 10% were detected only once. 6% to 7.5% of the sample lies in the top ten. The sequencing sample was made of whole blood. These receptors came from an adult who was a healthcare worker with PCR-confirmed SARS-CoV-2 infection or an uninfected control (not recorded which).

The chain joins TRBV7-2 to TRBJ2-7, with D possibly being TRBD1 or TRBD2 (6 bases each). CDR3 length: 16 amino acids. V was pared by 1 base and J by 1 base, with 14 bases between. Germline V gene data show CDR1 as SGHTA and CDR2 as FQGNSA. DNA of the CDR3: TGTGCCAGCAGCTTAGTAGGGGGAGGATCGTCCTACGAGCAGTACTTC. Translation: CASSLVGGGSSYEQYF.

V usage is TRBV29-1 and J usage is TRBJ2-1, with D perhaps TRBD2 (5 bases). CDR1 and CDR2 (germline): SQVTM, ANQGSEA. The CDR3 loop spans 14 amino acids. V was cut by 7 bases and J by 9 bases, with 22 bases left in between. CDR3 nucleotide sequence: TGCAGCGCCCCCTTTGGGAGAGGGCGTGGTGAGCAGTTCTTC. Its protein is CSAPFGRGRGEQFF.

This clonotype was seen a few times. V usage is TRBV29-1 and J usage is TRBJ1-1, with 7 bases lining up with TRBD1. CDR3 length: 13 amino acids. Germline trimming cut 4 bases from V and 3 bases from J; bases unmatched to any gene: 5. Germline V CDR1 and CDR2: SQVTM, ANQGSEA. The CDR3 sequence is CSVGKGAHTEAFF. The CDR3 DNA is TGCAGCGTTGGCAAGGGGGCGCACACTGAAGCTTTCTTT.

This clonotype has at least ten counts. The chain is built from TRBV5-4 and TRBJ2-7; no firm D call. This CDR3 has 13 amino acids. V lost 0 bases, J lost 6 bases, and 10 bases lay in between. Germline assignment: CDR1 SGHNT and CDR2 YYREEE (reference sequence). The DNA for the CDR3 is TGTGCCAGCAGCTTGGGGCTGGATTCCGAGCAGTACTTC. This codes for CASSLGLDSEQYF.

V gene TRBV7-2 combines with J gene TRBJ2-4; D may be TRBD2 (6 bases). Trimming left V 5 bases short and J 5 bases short, with 16 bases between. Germline V gene sequence: CDR1 SGHTA, CDR2 FQGNSA. This CDR3 has 15 amino acids. The CDR3 DNA is TGTGCCAGCAGCCTTTGGGGAGGTGGCGAAAACATTCAGTACTTC. Translating gives CASSLWGGGENIQYF.

This rearrangement joins TRBV7-9 to TRBJ2-7, with 8 bases lining up with TRBD2. V lost 7 bases, J lost 2 bases, and 7 bases stayed unmatched. This CDR3 has 14 residues. CDR1 is SEHNR, CDR2 FQNEAQ, per germline (reference sequence). The CDR3 protein is CASIPREGTYEQYF. CDR3 in DNA: TGTGCCAGCATCCCCCGGGAGGGAACCTACGAGCAGTACTTC.

V and J are TRBV28 and TRBJ2-3; 9 bases are shared with TRBD1. The CDR3 extends over 16 amino acids. With 1 base clipped from V and 3 bases from J, the junction kept 5 bases outside the gene matches. Per the germline V gene, CDR1 is MDHEN and CDR2 is SYDVKM. The CDR3 DNA follows: TGTGCCAGCAGTTTATTCGGACAGGGGAAAACAGATACGCAGTATTTT. This translates into CASSLFGQGKTDTQYF.

This clonotype was counted many times. The chain couples TRBV24-1 to TRBJ1-2, with 11 nucleotides matching TRBD1. The germline CDR1 and CDR2 sequences are KGHDR and SFDVKD. The trim removed 6 bases at V and 3 bases at J, leaving 2 bases unmatched. The CDR3 runs 14 residues. The CDR3 spells CATSKGQGDYGYTF. Written as DNA, the CDR3 is TGTGCCACCAGTAAGGGACAGGGGGACTATGGCTACACCTTC.

The J gene is TRBJ2-7, the V gene TRBV11-1; the D gene is possibly TRBD2 (6 bases). CDR3 length equals 13 residues. Trimming stripped 5 bases from V and 6 bases from J, with 14 bases between. The V gene's germline CDR1 is SGHAT and CDR2 FQDESV (reference sequence). The DNA of the CDR3 is TGTGCCAGCAGCCCCAGACTAGTTGGCGAGCAGTACTTC. Translation gives CASSPRLVGEQYF.

The V and J genes are TRBV6-2 or TRBV6-3 and TRBJ2-5; possible D gene TRBD1, 5 bases. Germline V gives CDR1 MNHEY, CDR2 SVGEGT. The V end lost 4 bases, the J end lost 3 bases, and 9 bases lay between the germline ends. The CDR3 length is 13 residues. CDR3 coding DNA: TGTGCCAGCAGTTGGCGACAGAAAGAGACCCAGTACTTC. Protein: CASSWRQKETQYF.